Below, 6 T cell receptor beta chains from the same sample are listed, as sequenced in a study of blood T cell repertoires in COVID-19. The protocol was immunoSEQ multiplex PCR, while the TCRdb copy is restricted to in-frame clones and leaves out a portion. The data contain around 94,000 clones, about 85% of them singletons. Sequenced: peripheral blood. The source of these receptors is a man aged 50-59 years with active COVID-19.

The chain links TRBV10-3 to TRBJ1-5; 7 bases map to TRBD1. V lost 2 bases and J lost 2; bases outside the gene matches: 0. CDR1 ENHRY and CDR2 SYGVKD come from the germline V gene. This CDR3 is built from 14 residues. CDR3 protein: CAISETGGNQPQHF. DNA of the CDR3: TGTGCCATCAGTGAGACAGGGGGCAATCAGCCCCAGCATTTT.

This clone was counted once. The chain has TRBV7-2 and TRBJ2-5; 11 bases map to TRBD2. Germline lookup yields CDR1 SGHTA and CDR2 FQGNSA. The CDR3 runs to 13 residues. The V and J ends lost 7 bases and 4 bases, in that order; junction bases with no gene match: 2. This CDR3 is CASTGLAGETQYF. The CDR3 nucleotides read TGTGCCAGCACCGGACTAGCGGGAGAGACCCAGTACTTC.

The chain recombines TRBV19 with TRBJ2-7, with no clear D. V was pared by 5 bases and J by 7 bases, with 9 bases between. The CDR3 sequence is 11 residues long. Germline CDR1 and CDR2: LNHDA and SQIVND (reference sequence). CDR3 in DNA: TGTGCCAGTAGTCCGGGTCTGGAGCAGTACTTC. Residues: CASSPGLEQYF. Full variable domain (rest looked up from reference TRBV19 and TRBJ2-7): DGGITQSPKYLFRKEGQNVTLSCEQNLNHDAMYWYRQDPGQGLRLIYYSQIVNDFQKGDIAEGYSVSREKKESFPLTVTSAQKNPTAFYLCASSPGLEQYFGPGTRLTVT.

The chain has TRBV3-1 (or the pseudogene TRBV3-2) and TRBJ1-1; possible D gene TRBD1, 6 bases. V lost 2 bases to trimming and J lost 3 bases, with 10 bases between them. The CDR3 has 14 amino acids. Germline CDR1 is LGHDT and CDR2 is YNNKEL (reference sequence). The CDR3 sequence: CASSQQGIDTEAFF. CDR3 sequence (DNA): TGTGCCAGCAGCCAACAGGGGATCGACACTGAAGCTTTCTTT.

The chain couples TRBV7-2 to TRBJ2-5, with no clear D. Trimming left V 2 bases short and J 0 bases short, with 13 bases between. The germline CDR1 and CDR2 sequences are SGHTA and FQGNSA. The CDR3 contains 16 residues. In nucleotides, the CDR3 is TGTGCCAGCAGCTTAACCTCCTTTCAGTACCAAGAGACCCAGTACTTC. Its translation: CASSLTSFQYQETQYF.

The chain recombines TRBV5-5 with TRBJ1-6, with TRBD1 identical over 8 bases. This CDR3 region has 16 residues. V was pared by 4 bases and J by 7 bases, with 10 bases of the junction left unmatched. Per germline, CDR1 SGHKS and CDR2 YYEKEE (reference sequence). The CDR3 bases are TGTGCCAGCAGCCCTTTGACAGGGGACGGGAATTCACCCCTCCACTTT. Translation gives CASSPLTGDGNSPLHF.